This T cell receptor (beta chain) came from a study of persistence of HIV-infected CD4 T cells. Whole-study context: CD4+ T cells responding to CMV or HIV-1 Gag were isolated.

As for this clone: Its antigen is unknown.

The libraries were made with immunoSEQ version 4 in survey mode. Clones were sequenced by immunoSEQ multiplex PCR, and TCRdb holds only the in-frame ones, with some missing. Of 30,000 or so clones listed, around 82% are singletons. The stimulus was lysate of CMV-infected fibroblasts, approximately 9.7 ug/mL. CD40L/CD69 double-negative CD45RO-high memory CD4+ T cells were collected. For at least 4 years, plasma HIV-1 RNA was undetectable (<50 copies/mL). CD8+ T cells were removed from PBMCs prior to stimulation. The sample was CD4+ T cells sorted from PBMCs after approximately 20-hour stimulation, taken from a patient who received antiretroviral therapy. The TCR comes from an adult man with HIV who was CMV-seropositive.

Here the CDR3 reads CASSQVVQNWDEQFF. CDR3 nucleotide sequence: TGTGCCAGCAGCCAAGTAGTCCAAAATTGGGATGAGCAGTTCTTC. The chain combines TRBV3-1 (or the pseudogene TRBV3-2) with TRBJ2-1; no reliable D call. The V and J ends lost 1 base and 8 bases respectively, with 15 bases between them. Per the germline V gene, CDR1 is LGHDT and CDR2 is YNNKEL (reference sequence). The CDR3 is made up of 15 amino acids.